This T cell receptor (beta chain) comes out of a study of blood T cell repertoires in COVID-19 (dated by TCRdb to about 2020). Regarding the study in general: The collaborator samples originated in the United States, Italy and Spain and spanned the acute and convalescent phases of COVID-19. A freely available public database, intended as a resource for researchers studying the immune response to SARS-CoV-2, is where the repertoires were released. The samples were drawn from the first 160 participants of the ongoing ImmuneRACE study and from 1,254 subjects provided by 6 global collaborators. The prospective study material was composed of cDNA or gDNA derived from T cells, B-cell-depleted T cells, or PBMCs. A de-identified subject ID, COVID-19 status, age in years and sex were almost always included in the sample metadata. The dataset comprised deeply sampled blood TCRbeta repertoires from subjects exposed to, actively infected with, or recovered from COVID-19. HLA class I and class II types, where available, came from metadata supplied by the sample provider rather than from assay-based typing. Summary of the overall study and its limitations: The quantity of clinical and demographic metadata differed by source and by participant and was supplied without curation.

TCRbeta CDR3 regions were amplified from genomic DNA using the immunoSEQ Assay, a bias-controlled multiplex PCR. The original pipeline was this. Nucleated cell counts per sample were estimated from amplification of reference gene primers within the assay. Sequence reads were collapsed and filtered to measure the absolute abundance of every unique TCRbeta CDR3 rearrangement. For each sample, productive Simpson clonality was calculated by taking the square root of Simpson's diversity index across productive rearrangements. As stored in TCRdb, this immuneACCESS dataset retains in-frame rearrangements with V and J assigned. A fraction of the clones does not appear; measured against another copy, unresolved V genes explain less than half of the discrepancy, and the remainder lacks a known reason. V, J and clone size reflect that table, while D and trimming were determined from the DNA. A total of approximately 460,000 clones appear in this sample, roughly 89% of them only once. The ten largest clonotypes hold around 0.9% of the sample.

At one collaborating source in Seattle, patients were enrolled during active infection and were followed longitudinally through the course of disease. Whole blood was collected in K2EDTA tubes by collaborating institutions according to the institutions' own protocols. Collaborator samples were shipped for TCRbeta analysis as frozen whole blood, isolated PBMCs, or DNA extracted from either sample type. Sequences LGHDT (CDR1) and YNNKEL (CDR2) are obtained from the germline V gene (reference sequence). Including cysteine and phenylalanine, the CDR3 has 15 amino acids. Only CDR3 DNA is held: 45 bases, read in frame from base 1. The germline ends are 10 bases apart after V is trimmed by 2 bases and J by 1 base. As to this clone: Its antigen target is currently unknown. The input lacks base qualities; no much larger clone sits a single base away.

The chain links TRBV3-1 (or the pseudogene TRBV3-2) with TRBJ2-3, and possibly TRBD2, on 6 matching bases. The source of this sequence is a young man with COVID-19, enrolled during active disease. The sequenced sample consisted of peripheral blood. The base sequence is TGTGCCAGCAGCCAATCGGGGGACCGCACAGATACGCAGTATTTT. The encoded protein is CASSQSGDRTDTQYF.